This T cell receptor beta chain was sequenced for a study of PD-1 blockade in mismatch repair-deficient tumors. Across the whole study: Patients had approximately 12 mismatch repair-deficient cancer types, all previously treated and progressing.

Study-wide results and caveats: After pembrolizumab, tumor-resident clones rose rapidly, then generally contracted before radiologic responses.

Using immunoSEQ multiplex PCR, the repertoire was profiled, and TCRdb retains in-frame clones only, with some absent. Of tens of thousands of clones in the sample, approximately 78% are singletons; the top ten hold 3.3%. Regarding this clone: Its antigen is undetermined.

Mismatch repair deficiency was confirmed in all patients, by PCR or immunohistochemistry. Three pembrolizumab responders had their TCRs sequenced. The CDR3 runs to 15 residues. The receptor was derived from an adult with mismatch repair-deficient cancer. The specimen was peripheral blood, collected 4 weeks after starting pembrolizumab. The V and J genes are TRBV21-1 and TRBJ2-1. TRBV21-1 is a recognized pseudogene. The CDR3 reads CASSSRRTNRNEQFF. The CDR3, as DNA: TGTGCCAGCAGCAGCCGGCGGACGAATAGGAATGAGCAGTTCTTC.